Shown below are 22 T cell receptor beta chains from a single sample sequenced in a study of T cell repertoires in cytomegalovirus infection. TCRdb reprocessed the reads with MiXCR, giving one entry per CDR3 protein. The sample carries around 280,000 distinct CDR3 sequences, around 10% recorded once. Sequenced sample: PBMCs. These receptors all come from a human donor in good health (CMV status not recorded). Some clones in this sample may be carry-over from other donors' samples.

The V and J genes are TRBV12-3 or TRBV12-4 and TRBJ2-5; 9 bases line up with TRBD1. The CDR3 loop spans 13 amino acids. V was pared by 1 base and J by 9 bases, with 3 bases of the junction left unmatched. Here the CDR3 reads CASSLGTGDAQYF. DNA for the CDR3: TGTGCCAGCAGTTTAGGGACAGGGGATGCCCAGTACTTC.

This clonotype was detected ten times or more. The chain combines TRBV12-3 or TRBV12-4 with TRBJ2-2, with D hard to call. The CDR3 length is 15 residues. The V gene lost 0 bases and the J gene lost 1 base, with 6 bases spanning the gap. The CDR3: CASSLAARNTGELFF. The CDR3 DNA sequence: TGTGCCAGCAGTTTAGCTGCTAGGAACACCGGGGAGCTGTTTTTT.

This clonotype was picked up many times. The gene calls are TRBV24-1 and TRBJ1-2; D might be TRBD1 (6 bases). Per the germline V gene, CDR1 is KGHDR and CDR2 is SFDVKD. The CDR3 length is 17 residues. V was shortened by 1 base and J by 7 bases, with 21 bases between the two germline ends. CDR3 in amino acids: CATSDFRTEIPPGGYTF. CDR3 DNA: TGTGCCACCAGTGATTTTCGGACAGAGATCCCTCCGGGTGGCTACACCTTC.

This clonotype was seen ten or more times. The CDR3 region has the DNA TGTGCCAGTAGTATAGATGGGGAGACCCAGTACTTC. Its protein product is CASSIDGETQYF. The chain joins TRBV19 to TRBJ2-5; D is unresolved. Trimming stripped 0 bases from V and 5 bases from J, with 4 bases between. The CDR3 has 12 residues. From germline, CDR1 is LNHDA and CDR2 SQIVND (reference sequence).

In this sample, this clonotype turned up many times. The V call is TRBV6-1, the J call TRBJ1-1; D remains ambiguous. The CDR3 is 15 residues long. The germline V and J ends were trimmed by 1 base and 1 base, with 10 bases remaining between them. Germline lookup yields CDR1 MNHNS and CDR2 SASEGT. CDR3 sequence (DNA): TGTGCCAGCAGTGAAGAGGGATTCTCGAACACTGAAGCTTTCTTT. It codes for CASSEEGFSNTEAFF.

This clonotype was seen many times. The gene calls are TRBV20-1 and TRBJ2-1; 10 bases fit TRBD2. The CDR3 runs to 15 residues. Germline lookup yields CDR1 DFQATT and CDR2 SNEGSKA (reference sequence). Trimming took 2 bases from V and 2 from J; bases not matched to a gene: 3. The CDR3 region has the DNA TGCAGTGCTAGAACAGCGGGGGGGCCCTACAATGAGCAGTTCTTC. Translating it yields CSARTAGGPYNEQFF.

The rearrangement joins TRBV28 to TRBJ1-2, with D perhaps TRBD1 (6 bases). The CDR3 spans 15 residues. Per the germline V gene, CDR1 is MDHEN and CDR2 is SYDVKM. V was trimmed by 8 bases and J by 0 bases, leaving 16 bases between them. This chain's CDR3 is CASVSPTGPNYGYTF. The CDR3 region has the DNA TGTGCCAGCGTTTCTCCCACAGGGCCTAACTATGGCTACACCTTC.

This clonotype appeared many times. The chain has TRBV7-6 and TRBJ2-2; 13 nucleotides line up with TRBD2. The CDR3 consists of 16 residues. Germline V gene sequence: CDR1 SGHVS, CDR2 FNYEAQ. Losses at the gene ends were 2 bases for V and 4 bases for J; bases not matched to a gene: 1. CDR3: CASSLWTSGGTGELFF. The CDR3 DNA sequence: TGTGCCAGCAGCTTATGGACTAGCGGGGGCACCGGGGAGCTGTTTTTT.

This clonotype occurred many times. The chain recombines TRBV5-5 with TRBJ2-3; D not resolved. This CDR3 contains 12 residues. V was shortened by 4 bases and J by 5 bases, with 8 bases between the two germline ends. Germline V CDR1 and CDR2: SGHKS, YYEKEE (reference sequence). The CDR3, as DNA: TGTGCCAGCAGCCCTCCGGGAGATACGCAGTATTTT. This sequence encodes CASSPPGDTQYF.

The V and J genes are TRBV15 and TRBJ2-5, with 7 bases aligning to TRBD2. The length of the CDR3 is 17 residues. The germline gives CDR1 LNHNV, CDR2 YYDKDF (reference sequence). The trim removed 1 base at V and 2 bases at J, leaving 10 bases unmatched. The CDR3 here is CATSRVGGNRQQETQYF. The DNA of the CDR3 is TGTGCCACCAGCAGAGTCGGGGGGAACAGGCAACAAGAGACCCAGTACTTC.

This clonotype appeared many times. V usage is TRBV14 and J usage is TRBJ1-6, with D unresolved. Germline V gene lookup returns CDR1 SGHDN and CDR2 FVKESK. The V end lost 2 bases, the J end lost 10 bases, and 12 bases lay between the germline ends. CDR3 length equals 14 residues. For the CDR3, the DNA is TGTGCCAGCAGCCAACGTAGGGTTGAGTCACCCCTCCACTTT. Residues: CASSQRRVESPLHF.

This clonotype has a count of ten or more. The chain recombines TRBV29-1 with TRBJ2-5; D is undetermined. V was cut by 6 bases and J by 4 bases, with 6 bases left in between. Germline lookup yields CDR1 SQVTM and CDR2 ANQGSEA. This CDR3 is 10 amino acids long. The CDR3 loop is CSVASETQYF. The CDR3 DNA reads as TGCAGCGTCGCTTCAGAGACCCAGTACTTC.

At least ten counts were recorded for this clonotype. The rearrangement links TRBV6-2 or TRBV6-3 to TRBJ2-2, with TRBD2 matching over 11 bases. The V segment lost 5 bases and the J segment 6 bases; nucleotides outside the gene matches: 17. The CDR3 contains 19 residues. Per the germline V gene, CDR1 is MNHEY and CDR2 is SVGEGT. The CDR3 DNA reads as TGTGCCAGCAGTCCCCACCCTAGCGGGGGGACCTCGGGCGCCGGGGAGCTGTTTTTT. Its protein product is CASSPHPSGGTSGAGELFF.

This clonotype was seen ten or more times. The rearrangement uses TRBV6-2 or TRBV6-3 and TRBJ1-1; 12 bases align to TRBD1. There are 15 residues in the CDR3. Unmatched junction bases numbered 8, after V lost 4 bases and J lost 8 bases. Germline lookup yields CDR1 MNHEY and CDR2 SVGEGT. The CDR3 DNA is TGTGCCAGCAGTTGGCCGGGACAGGGGGCAGGAGAAGCTTTCTTT. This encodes CASSWPGQGAGEAFF.

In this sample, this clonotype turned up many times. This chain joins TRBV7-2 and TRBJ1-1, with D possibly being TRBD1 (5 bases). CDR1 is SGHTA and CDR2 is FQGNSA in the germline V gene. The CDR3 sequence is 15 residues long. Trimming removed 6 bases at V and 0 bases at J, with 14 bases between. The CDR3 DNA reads TGTGCCAGCAGACCTGGGGCGTCGGTGAACACTGAAGCTTTCTTT. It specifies CASRPGASVNTEAFF. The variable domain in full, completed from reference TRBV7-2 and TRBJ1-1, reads GAGVSQSPSNKVTEKGKDVELRCDPISGHTALYWYRQSLGQGLEFLIYFQGNSAPDKSGLPSDRFSAERTGGSVSTLTIQRTQQEDSAVYLCASRPGASVNTEAFFGQGTRLTVV.

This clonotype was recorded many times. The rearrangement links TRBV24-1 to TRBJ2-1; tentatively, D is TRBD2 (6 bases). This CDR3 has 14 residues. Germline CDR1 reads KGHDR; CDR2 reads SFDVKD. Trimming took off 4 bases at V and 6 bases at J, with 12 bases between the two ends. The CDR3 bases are TGTGCCACCAGTGAGACCGGGAGCCTCAATGAGCAGTTCTTC. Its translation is CATSETGSLNEQFF.

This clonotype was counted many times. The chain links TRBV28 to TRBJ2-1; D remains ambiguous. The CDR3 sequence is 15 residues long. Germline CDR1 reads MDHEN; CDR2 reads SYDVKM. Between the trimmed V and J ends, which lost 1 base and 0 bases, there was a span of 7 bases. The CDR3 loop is CASSLLVTSYNEQFF. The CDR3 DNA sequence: TGTGCCAGCAGTTTATTGGTAACCTCCTACAATGAGCAGTTCTTC.

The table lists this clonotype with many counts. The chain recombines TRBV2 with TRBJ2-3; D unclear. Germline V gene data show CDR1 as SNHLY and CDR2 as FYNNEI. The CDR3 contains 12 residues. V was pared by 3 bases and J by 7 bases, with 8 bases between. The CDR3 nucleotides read TGTGCCAGCAGTGACGAAATTAATACGCAGTATTTT. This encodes CASSDEINTQYF.

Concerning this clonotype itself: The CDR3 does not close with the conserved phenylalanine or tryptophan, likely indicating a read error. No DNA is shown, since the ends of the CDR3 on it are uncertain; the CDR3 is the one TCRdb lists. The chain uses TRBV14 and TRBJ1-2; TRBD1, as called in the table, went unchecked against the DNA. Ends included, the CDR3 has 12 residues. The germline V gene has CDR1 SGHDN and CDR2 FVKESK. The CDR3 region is CASSQGQGGFLI.

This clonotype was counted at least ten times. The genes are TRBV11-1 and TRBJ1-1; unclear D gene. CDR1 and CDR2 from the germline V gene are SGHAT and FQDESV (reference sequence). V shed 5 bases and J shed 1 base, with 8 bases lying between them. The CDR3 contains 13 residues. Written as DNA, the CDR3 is TGTGCCAGCAGCCCAAACCCGAACACTGAAGCTTTCTTT. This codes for CASSPNPNTEAFF.

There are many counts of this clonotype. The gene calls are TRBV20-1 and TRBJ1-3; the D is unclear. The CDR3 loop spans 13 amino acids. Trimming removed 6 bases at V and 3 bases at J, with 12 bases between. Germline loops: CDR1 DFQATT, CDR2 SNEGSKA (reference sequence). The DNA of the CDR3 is TGCAGTGCGACGACCGAGGGTGGAAACACCATATATTTT. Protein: CSATTEGGNTIYF.

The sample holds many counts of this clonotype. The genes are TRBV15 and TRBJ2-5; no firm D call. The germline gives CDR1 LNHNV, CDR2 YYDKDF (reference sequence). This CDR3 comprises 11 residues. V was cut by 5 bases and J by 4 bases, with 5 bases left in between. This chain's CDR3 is CATSLGETQYF. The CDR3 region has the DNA TGTGCCACCAGCTTGGGAGAGACCCAGTACTTC.